This passage covers 15 T cell receptor beta chains from one sample sequenced in a study of cytomegalovirus exposure and HLA in healthy donors. PCR involved 60 Vbeta and 13 Jbeta primers. TCRdb's table, derived via immunoSEQ multiplex PCR, lists solely in-frame clones and lacks some. The data hold 110,000 or so clones, with around 77% observed a single time. The sequencing sample was made of PBMCs. The receptors here all came from a woman in her twenties or thirties in good health and CMV-seropositive.

The V call is TRBV28, the J call TRBJ1-5; no definite D call. The CDR3 consists of 13 residues. With 5 bases removed from V and 0 bases from J, the gap between germline ends came to 5 bases. CDR1 is MDHEN, CDR2 SYDVKM, per germline. CDR3 bases: TGTGCCAGCAGTGTCTATAGCAATCAGCCCCAGCATTTT. Amino acids: CASSVYSNQPQHF.

The chain is built from TRBV5-3 and TRBJ1-5; no definite D call. TRBV5-3 is assigned to the ORF class and has an uncertain function. This CDR3 has 18 amino acids. V was clipped by 1 base and J by 1 base, with 18 bases between them. CDR3 residues: CARSLYGSGSKSNQPQHF. The CDR3 DNA is TGTGCCAGAAGCTTGTATGGGTCTGGGAGCAAGAGCAATCAGCCCCAGCATTTT.

The chain combines TRBV6-5 with TRBJ1-5; TRBD1 agrees at 8 bases. Germline CDR1 and CDR2: MNHEY and SVGAGI. Unmatched junction bases numbered 7, after V lost 6 bases and J lost 3 bases. The length of the CDR3 is 15 residues. Written as DNA, the CDR3 is TGTGCCAGCAGACAGACAGGGGCCCCCAATCAGCCCCAGCATTTT. As protein: CASRQTGAPNQPQHF.

The chain employs TRBV15 and TRBJ2-7; D is unclear. V lost 4 bases and J lost 10, with 14 bases in between. Looked up from germline, CDR1 is LNHNV and CDR2 is YYDKDF (reference sequence). CDR3 length: 12 amino acids. CDR3 nucleotides: TGTGCCACCAGCACCGAGCATATGATACAGTACTTC. Its protein product is CATSTEHMIQYF. Drawing the rest from reference TRBV15 and TRBJ2-7, the complete variable domain is DAMVIQNPRYQVTQFGKPVTLSCSQTLNHNVMYWYQQKSSQAPKLLFHYYDKDFNNEADTPDNFQSRRPNTSFCFLDIRSPGLGDTAMYLCATSTEHMIQYFGPGTRLTVT.

This clone turned up a few times. Other nucleotide sequences from this sample produce the same CDR3. This chain joins TRBV19 and TRBJ1-1, with D perhaps TRBD1 (5 bases). The V end was cut by 6 bases, the J end by 4 bases, with 12 bases between. Germline lookup yields CDR1 LNHDA and CDR2 SQIVND (reference sequence). This CDR3 has 13 residues. In DNA form, the CDR3 reads TGTGCCAGTAGAGAAAGGGGAACCACTGAAGCTTTCTTT. Encoded protein: CASRERGTTEAFF.

The chain's CDR3 is CALNGQAATNEKLFF. The CDR3 DNA sequence: TGTGCCTTAAATGGACAGGCTGCAACTAATGAAAAACTGTTTTTT. The rearrangement joins TRBV30 to TRBJ1-4; TRBD1 matches at 7 bases. Trimming cost V 7 bases and J 0 bases; bases outside gene matches: 8. CDR3 length equals 15 residues. Germline CDR1 is GTSNPN and CDR2 is SVGIG (reference sequence).

The rearrangement links TRBV6-5 to TRBJ2-7, with D possibly TRBD1 on 7 matching bases. Germline-derived CDR1 and CDR2 are MNHEY and SVGAGI. V was trimmed by 2 bases and J by 1 base, leaving 9 bases between them. The CDR3 runs to 14 residues. For the CDR3, the DNA is TGTGCCAGCAGTTACGCGGGACAGTCCTACGAGCAGTACTTC. It translates to CASSYAGQSYEQYF.

This sequence joins TRBV6-5 and TRBJ2-2; D call uncertain. The ends were cut back, 8 bases at V and 5 bases at J, with 12 bases in the middle. The germline V gene has CDR1 MNHEY and CDR2 SVGAGI. This CDR3 has 13 amino acids. The CDR3 nucleotides are TGTGCCAGCGCTATCTTCTCTACCGGGGAGCTGTTTTTT. Encoded protein: CASAIFSTGELFF.

V is TRBV11-3 and J is TRBJ2-1, with D perhaps TRBD1 (5 bases). This CDR3 comprises 14 residues. CDR1 and CDR2 (germline): SGHNT, YENEEA. V lost 3 bases to trimming and J lost 1 base, with 7 bases between them. The CDR3, as DNA: TGTGCCAGCAGCTTTCAGGGATCCTACAATGAGCAGTTCTTC. As protein: CASSFQGSYNEQFF.

The sample holds a few counts of this clone. The V gene is TRBV5-4, the J gene TRBJ2-2; maybe TRBD1 (5 bases). Between the trimmed V and J ends, which lost 1 base and 5 bases, there was a span of 15 bases. Germline V gene sequence: CDR1 SGHNT, CDR2 YYREEE (reference sequence). The CDR3 contains 16 residues. This CDR3 is CASSLSSGIGTGELFF. As DNA, the CDR3 is TGTGCCAGCAGCTTGTCATCAGGGATCGGAACCGGGGAGCTGTTTTTT.

The V and J genes are TRBV18 and TRBJ1-1, with 7 bases matching TRBD1. This CDR3 region has 14 residues. The ends lost 6 bases at V and 1 base at J; junction bases unmatched: 5. Looked up from germline, CDR1 is KGHSH and CDR2 is LQKENI. The CDR3 sequence: CASSEGQRNTEAFF. In DNA, the CDR3 is TGTGCCAGCTCCGAGGGACAGAGGAACACTGAAGCTTTCTTT.

The chain combines TRBV19 with TRBJ2-3, with 9 bases aligning to TRBD2. CDR1 is LNHDA, CDR2 SQIVND, per germline (reference sequence). J lost 3 bases, V lost 6 bases, and 16 bases had no gene match. The CDR3 consists of 18 residues. The CDR3 spells CASSRSPNQAGGTDTQYF. For the CDR3, the DNA is TGTGCCAGTAGCCGATCCCCAAACCAAGCGGGGGGTACAGATACGCAGTATTTT.

The chain links TRBV18 to TRBJ1-1; D unresolved. This CDR3 spans 15 amino acids. Trimming took 2 bases from V and 4 from J, leaving 14 bases between them. The germline V gene has CDR1 KGHSH and CDR2 LQKENI. The CDR3 loop reads CASSPSPGSGTEAFF. The CDR3 region has the DNA TGTGCCAGCTCACCATCCCCGGGATCCGGCACTGAAGCTTTCTTT.

The J gene is TRBJ1-3, the V gene TRBV6-5; no reliable D call. This CDR3 is built from 16 residues. In germline, CDR1 is MNHEY, CDR2 SVGAGI. V was shortened by 0 bases and J by 0 bases, with 9 bases between the two germline ends. CDR3 nucleotide sequence: TGTGCCAGCAGTTACTCGAGGGTTAGCTCTGGAAACACCATATATTTT. It is translated as CASSYSRVSSGNTIYF.

The genes are TRBV19 and TRBJ2-6; D unresolved. The ends were cut back, 4 bases at V and 0 bases at J, with 7 bases in the middle. This CDR3 is built from 15 residues. The germline CDR1 and CDR2 sequences are LNHDA and SQIVND (reference sequence). For the CDR3, the DNA is TGTGCCAGTAGTACACAGATCTCTGGGGCCAACGTCCTGACTTTC. Protein: CASSTQISGANVLTF.